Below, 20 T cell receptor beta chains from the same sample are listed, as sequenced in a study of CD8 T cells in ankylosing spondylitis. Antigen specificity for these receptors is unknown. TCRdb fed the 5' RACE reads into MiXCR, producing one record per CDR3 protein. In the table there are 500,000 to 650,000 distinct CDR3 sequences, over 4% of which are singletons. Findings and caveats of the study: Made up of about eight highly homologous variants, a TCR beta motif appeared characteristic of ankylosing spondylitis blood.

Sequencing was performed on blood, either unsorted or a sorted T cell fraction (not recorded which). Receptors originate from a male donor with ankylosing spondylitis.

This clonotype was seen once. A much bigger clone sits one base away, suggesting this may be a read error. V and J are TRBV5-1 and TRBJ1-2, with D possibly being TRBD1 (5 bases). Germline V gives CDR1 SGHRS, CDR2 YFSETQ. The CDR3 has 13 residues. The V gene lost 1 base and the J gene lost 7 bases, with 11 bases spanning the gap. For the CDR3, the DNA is TGCGCCAGCAGCTTGAACGGGGGATGTGGCTACACCTTC. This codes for CASSLNGGCGYTF.

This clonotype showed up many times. The CDR3 nucleotides are TGCAGCGTTGAAGGTGGTGAGGGGACCCAGTACTTC. Protein product: CSVEGGEGTQYF. The J gene is TRBJ2-5, the V gene TRBV29-1; tentatively, D is TRBD2 (5 bases). V lost 1 base and J lost 7, with 10 bases in between. The CDR3 is made up of 12 amino acids. Per the germline V gene, CDR1 is SQVTM and CDR2 is ANQGSEA.

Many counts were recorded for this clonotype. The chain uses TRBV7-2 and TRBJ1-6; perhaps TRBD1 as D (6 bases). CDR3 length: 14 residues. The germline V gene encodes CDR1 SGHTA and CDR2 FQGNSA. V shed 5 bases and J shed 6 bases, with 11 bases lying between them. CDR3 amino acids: CASSVQGPNSPLHF. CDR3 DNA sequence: TGTGCCAGCAGCGTACAGGGACCTAATTCACCCCTCCACTTT.

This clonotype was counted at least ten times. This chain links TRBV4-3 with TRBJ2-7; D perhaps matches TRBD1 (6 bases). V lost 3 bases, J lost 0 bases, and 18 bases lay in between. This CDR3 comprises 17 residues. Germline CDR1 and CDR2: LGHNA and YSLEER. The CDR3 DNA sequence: TGCGCCAGCAGCCACACGATAAAAAGGGGGTACTCCTACGAGCAGTACTTC. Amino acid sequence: CASSHTIKRGYSYEQYF.

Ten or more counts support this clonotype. CDR3: CASSIDLRGGDNSPLHF. The CDR3 coding sequence is TGTGCCAGCAGTATCGACCTCAGGGGGGGCGATAATTCACCCCTCCACTTT. The chain uses TRBV27 and TRBJ1-6; 7 nucleotides align to TRBD1. Germline trimming cut 5 bases from V and 5 bases from J; bases unmatched to any gene: 12. Germline-derived CDR1 and CDR2 are MNHEY and SMNVEV (reference sequence). The CDR3 extends over 17 amino acids.

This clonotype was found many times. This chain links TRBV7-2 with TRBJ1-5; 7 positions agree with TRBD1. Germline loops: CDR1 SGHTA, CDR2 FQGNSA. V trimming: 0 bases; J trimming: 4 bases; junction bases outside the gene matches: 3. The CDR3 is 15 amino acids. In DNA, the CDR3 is TGTGCCAGCAGCTTAGCGACAGGGCTGAATCAGCCCCAGCATTTT. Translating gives CASSLATGLNQPQHF.

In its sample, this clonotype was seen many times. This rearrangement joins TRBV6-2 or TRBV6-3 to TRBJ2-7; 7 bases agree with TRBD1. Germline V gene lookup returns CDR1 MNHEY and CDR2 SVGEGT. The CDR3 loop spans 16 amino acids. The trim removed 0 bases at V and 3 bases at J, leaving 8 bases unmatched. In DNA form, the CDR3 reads TGTGCCAGCAGTTACTCAGACAGGGCCGCGGTCTACGAGCAGTACTTC. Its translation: CASSYSDRAAVYEQYF.

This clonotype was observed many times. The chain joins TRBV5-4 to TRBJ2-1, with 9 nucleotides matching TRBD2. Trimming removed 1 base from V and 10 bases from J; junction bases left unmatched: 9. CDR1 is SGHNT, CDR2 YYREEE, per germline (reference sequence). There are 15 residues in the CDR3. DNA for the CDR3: TGTGCCAGCAGCTTGATCCGCGGGGGGGATTCGGAGCAGTTCTTC. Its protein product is CASSLIRGGDSEQFF.

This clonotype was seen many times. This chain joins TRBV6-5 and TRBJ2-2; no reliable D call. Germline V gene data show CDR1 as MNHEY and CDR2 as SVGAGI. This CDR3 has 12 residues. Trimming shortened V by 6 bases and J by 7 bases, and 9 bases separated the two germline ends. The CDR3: CASSFRGGELFF. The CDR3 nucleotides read TGTGCCAGCAGCTTCCGCGGCGGGGAGCTGTTTTTT.

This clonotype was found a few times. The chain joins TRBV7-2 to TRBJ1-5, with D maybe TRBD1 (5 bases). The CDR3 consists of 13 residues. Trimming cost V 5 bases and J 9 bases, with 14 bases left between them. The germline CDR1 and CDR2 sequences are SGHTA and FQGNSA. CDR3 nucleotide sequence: TGTGCCAGCAGCCTGGGGCGTTGGGGGCCCCAGCATTTT. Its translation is CASSLGRWGPQHF.

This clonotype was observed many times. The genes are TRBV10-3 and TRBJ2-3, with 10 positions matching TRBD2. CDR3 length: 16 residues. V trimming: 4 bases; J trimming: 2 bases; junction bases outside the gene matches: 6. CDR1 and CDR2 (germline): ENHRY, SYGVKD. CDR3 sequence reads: CAISVGSGRSTDTQYF. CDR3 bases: TGTGCCATCAGTGTTGGTAGCGGGAGGTCCACAGATACGCAGTATTTT.

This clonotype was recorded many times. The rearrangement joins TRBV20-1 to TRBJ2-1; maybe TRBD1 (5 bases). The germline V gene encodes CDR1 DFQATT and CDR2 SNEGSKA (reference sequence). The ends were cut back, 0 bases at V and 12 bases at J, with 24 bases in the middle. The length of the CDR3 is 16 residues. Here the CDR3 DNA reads TGCAGTGCTAGAGATCTGACAGACCACGACTCGTCGGGGCAGTTCTTC. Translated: CSARDLTDHDSSGQFF.

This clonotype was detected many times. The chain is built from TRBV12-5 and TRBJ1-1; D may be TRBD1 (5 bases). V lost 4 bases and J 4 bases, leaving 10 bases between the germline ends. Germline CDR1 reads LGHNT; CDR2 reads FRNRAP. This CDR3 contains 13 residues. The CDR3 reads CASGWGTGTEAFF. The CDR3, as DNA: TGTGCTAGTGGTTGGGGGACCGGCACTGAAGCTTTCTTT.

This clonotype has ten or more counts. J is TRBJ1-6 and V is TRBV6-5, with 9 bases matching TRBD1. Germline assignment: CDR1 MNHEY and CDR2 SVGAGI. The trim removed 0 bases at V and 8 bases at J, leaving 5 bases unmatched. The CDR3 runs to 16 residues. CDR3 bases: TGTGCCAGCAGTTACTCACAGACAGGGGGTGATTCACCCCTCCACTTT. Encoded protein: CASSYSQTGGDSPLHF.

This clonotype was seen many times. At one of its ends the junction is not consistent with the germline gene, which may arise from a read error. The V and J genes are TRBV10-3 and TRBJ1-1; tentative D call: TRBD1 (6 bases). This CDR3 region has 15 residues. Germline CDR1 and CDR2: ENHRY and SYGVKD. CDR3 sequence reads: CAIRESQGMNTEAFF. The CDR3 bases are TGTGCCATCAGGGAGTCCCAGGGGATGAACACTGAAGCTTTCTTT.

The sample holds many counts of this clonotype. The CDR3 reads CASRGQAQDTQYF. CDR3 in DNA: TGTGCCAGCAGGGGACAGGCGCAAGATACGCAGTATTTT. This chain links TRBV5-5 with TRBJ2-3, with 8 nucleotides matching TRBD1. This CDR3 region has 13 residues. Germline V gene sequence: CDR1 SGHKS, CDR2 YYEKEE (reference sequence). With V trimmed by 5 bases and J by 5 bases, 4 bases remained unmatched.

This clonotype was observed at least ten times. The CDR3 DNA reads TGTGCCAGCAGTTACGGGCGGCAGGTCGCCACTGAAGCTTTCTTT. Residues: CASSYGRQVATEAFF. The J gene is TRBJ1-1, the V gene TRBV6-2 or TRBV6-3; D uncertain. This CDR3 comprises 15 residues. V shed 2 bases and J shed 4 bases, with 14 bases lying between them. Looked up from germline, CDR1 is MNHEY and CDR2 is SVGEGT.

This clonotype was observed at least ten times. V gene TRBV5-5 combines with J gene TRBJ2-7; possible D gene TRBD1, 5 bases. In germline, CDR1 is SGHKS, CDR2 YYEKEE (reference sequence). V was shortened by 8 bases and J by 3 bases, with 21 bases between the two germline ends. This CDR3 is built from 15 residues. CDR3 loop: CASTTASTGYYEQYF. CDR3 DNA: TGTGCCAGTACTACCGCCTCTACAGGTTACTACGAGCAGTACTTC.

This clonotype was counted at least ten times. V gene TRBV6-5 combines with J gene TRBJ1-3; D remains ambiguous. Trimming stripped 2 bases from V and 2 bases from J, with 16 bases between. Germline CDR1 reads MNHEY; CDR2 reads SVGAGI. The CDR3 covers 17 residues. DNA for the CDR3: TGTGCCAGCAGTTACGGTCCTCCCATGAGTACTGGAAACACCATATATTTT. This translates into CASSYGPPMSTGNTIYF.

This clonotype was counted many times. CDR3 DNA: TGTGCCAGCAGCTTAGGGACAGGGGGGTTCTTC. It codes for CASSLGTGGFF. The rearrangement uses TRBV7-9 and TRBJ2-1; 10 nucleotides align to TRBD1. Per germline, CDR1 SEHNR and CDR2 FQNEAQ (reference sequence). J gave up 15 bases and V 1 base, and 0 bases lay outside the gene matches. This CDR3 is built from 11 residues.